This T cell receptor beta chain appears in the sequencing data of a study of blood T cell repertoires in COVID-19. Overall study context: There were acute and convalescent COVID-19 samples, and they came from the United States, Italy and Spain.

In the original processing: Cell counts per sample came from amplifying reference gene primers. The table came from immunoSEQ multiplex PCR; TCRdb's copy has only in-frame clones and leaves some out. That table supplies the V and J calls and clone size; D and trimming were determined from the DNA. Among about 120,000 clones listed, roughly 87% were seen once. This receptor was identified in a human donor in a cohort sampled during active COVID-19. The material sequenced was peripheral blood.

The CDR3 reads CASSLGLAGVTSTDTQYF. CDR3 DNA sequence: TGCGCCAGCAGCTTGGGACTAGCGGGAGTCACTAGCACAGATACGCAGTATTTT. The chain couples TRBV5-1 to TRBJ2-3; the match to TRBD2 covers 12 bases. With 0 bases clipped from V and 0 bases from J, the junction kept 5 bases outside the gene matches. The CDR3 contains 18 residues. Germline V lookup: CDR1 SGHRS, CDR2 YFSETQ.